The clone carrying this TCR beta chain has ten or more counts. The antigen is undetermined. J lost 3 bases, V lost 6 bases, and 2 bases had no gene match. This CDR3 is built from 14 residues. The data were obtained in a study of T cells after yellow fever vaccination. General study points: Clones from primary vaccination mostly reappeared after the booster (less than 98% CD4, about 85% CD8).

TCRdb ran MiXCR on the 5' RACE reads and lists one entry per CDR3 protein. The sample gives more than 120,000 distinct CDR3 sequences, 7.7% of which show up once; under 0.85% is in the top ten. This TCR came from a man aged 25 to 40 who received the YFV17D yellow fever vaccine. The chain has TRBV12-3 or TRBV12-4 and TRBJ2-1; TRBD1 matches 10 bases. Specimen: CD4+ T cells sorted from PBMCs, collected 5 days after the yellow fever booster vaccination. The CDR3 reads CASRRTGGYNEQFF. In DNA, the CDR3 is TGTGCCAGCAGGCGGACAGGGGGCTACAATGAGCAGTTCTTC.